A single sample is the source of the 21 T cell receptor beta chains below, sequenced in a study of blood T cell repertoires in COVID-19. Measured with immunoSEQ multiplex PCR; TCRdb has only the in-frame clones, and not every one. The sample has fewer than 200,000 clones; approximately 87% are singletons. Sequenced input: peripheral blood. The receptor source for this set is a woman in her 70s with COVID-19, enrolled during active disease.

CDR3 protein: CASSMGTGPSYEQYF. DNA of the CDR3: TGTGCCAGCAGCATGGGGACAGGTCCCTCCTACGAGCAGTACTTC. The V call is TRBV4-2, the J call TRBJ2-7; TRBD1 agrees at 8 bases. Trimming at V came to 5 bases and at J to 0 bases, leaving 6 bases not matched to a gene. CDR3 length: 15 amino acids. CDR1 and CDR2 (germline): LGHNA, YNFKEQ.

The chain has TRBV5-8 and TRBJ1-1; D might be TRBD1 (5 bases). The length of the CDR3 is 12 residues. Looked up from germline, CDR1 is SGHTS and CDR2 is YDEGEE. Between the trimmed V and J ends, which lost 1 base and 11 bases, there was a span of 12 bases. Written as DNA, the CDR3 is TGTGCCAGCAGCTTGTTGGGGGGTGGGGCTTTCTTT. Translation gives CASSLLGGGAFF. The whole variable domain, remainder taken from reference TRBV5-8 and TRBJ1-1, is EAGVTQSPTHLIKTRGQQATLRCSPISGHTSVYWYQQALGLGLQFLLWYDEGEERNRGNFPPRFSGRQFPNYSSELNVNALELEDSALYLCASSLLGGGAFFGQGTRLTVV.

The V gene is TRBV7-3, the J gene TRBJ2-3, with 9 bases identical to TRBD2. CDR3 size: 15 residues. V lost 2 bases to trimming and J lost 8 bases; unmatched junction nucleotides: 8. The germline V gene has CDR1 SGHTA and CDR2 FQGTGA. The CDR3 region has the DNA TGTGCCAGCAGCTTATCTAGCGGGGCCCAAGGTACGCAGTATTTT. It yields the protein CASSLSSGAQGTQYF.

The V gene is TRBV19, the J gene TRBJ1-2, with TRBD1 matching over 9 bases. In germline, CDR1 is LNHDA, CDR2 SQIVND (reference sequence). With 5 bases clipped from V and 8 bases from J, the junction kept 15 bases outside the gene matches. The CDR3 runs 16 residues. In nucleotides, the CDR3 is TGTGCCAGTAGTGCTGATGAAACAGGGGGCTTATTCGGCTACACCTTC. Protein: CASSADETGGLFGYTF.

J is TRBJ2-2 and V is TRBV5-1, with D possibly TRBD2 on 6 matching bases. Germline CDR1 and CDR2: SGHRS and YFSETQ. This CDR3 has 15 residues. Trimming cost V 5 bases and J 1 base, with 12 bases left between them. CDR3 region: CASSSLARNTGELFF. CDR3 DNA: TGCGCCAGCAGTTCTCTAGCGAGGAACACCGGGGAGCTGTTTTTT.

Comments on this clone: Other DNA sequences in the sample encode the same CDR3. The V call is TRBV3-1 (or the pseudogene TRBV3-2), the J call TRBJ1-1, with D perhaps matching TRBD1 (5 bases). Germline V gene data show CDR1 as LGHDT and CDR2 as YNNKEL (reference sequence). Trimming removed 1 base from V and 5 bases from J, with 8 bases in between. The CDR3 is made up of 13 amino acids. CDR3 nucleotides: TGTGCCAGCAGCCAAGTGGGGGGGACTGAAGCTTTCTTT. It codes for CASSQVGGTEAFF.

CDR3 protein: CASRDSKTQYF. The CDR3 nucleotides are TGTGCCAGCCGGGACAGTAAGACCCAGTACTTC. The chain has TRBV2 and TRBJ2-5, with 7 nucleotides matching TRBD1. V lost 8 bases and J lost 6; bases outside the gene matches: 3. Germline CDR1 is SNHLY and CDR2 is FYNNEI. The CDR3 covers 11 residues. Variable domain in full (rest from reference TRBV2 and TRBJ2-5): EPEVTQTPSHQVTQMGQEVILRCVPISNHLYFYWYRQILGQKVEFLVSFYNNEISEKSEIFDDQFSVERPDGSNFTLKIRSTKLEDSAMYFCASRDSKTQYFGPGTRLLVL.

This CDR3 is CASSPRGGASEAFF. The CDR3 DNA is TGTGCCAGTAGTCCTAGGGGGGGGGCATCTGAAGCTTTCTTT. V and J are TRBV19 and TRBJ1-1; tentative D call: TRBD1 (6 bases). V lost 5 bases and J 6 bases, leaving 16 bases between the germline ends. Germline values: CDR1 LNHDA, CDR2 SQIVND (reference sequence). There are 14 residues in the CDR3.

In regard to this clone: Germline and junction disagree at one end, which may indicate a read error. This chain joins TRBV2 and TRBJ2-1; 8 bases map to TRBD2. The CDR3 sequence is 12 residues long. Germline V gene sequence: CDR1 SNHLY, CDR2 FYNNEI. The CDR3 sequence: CASREAGDKQFF. The CDR3 DNA reads as TGTGCCAGCAGAGAAGCGGGAGATAAGCAGTTCTTC.

This clone is a singleton in its sample. The V and J genes are TRBV6-2 or TRBV6-3 and TRBJ2-1; 16 bases are a match to TRBD2. Germline lookup yields CDR1 MNHEY and CDR2 SVGEGT. This CDR3 is built from 16 residues. Unmatched junction bases numbered 6, after V lost 6 bases and J lost 7 bases. The CDR3 DNA reads as TGTGCCAGCAGCCCAACGGGACTAGCGGGAGGGAATGAGCAGTTCTTC. Protein product: CASSPTGLAGGNEQFF.

The rearrangement links TRBV4-3 to TRBJ2-1; TRBD2 is a possible D gene (5 bases). The CDR3 has 16 amino acids. Germline V CDR1 and CDR2: LGHNA, YSLEER. The germline V and J ends were trimmed by 0 bases and 5 bases, with 14 bases remaining between them. CDR3 in DNA: TGCGCCAGCAGCCAAGAAAGGACGGGATTAAACAATGAGCAGTTCTTC. Translated: CASSQERTGLNNEQFF.

This clone has a single count. The chain is built from TRBV21-1 and TRBJ2-7; no DNA check was done on the table's D call, TRBD1. TRBV21-1 is a pseudogene segment. This CDR3 has 15 residues. As DNA, the CDR3 is TGTGCCAGCAGCAAAGAGGCAGGGAAACACCACGAGCAGTACTTC. Translating it yields CASSKEAGKHHEQYF.

The chain links TRBV3-1 (or the pseudogene TRBV3-2) to TRBJ2-2, with no clear D. Germline loops: CDR1 LGHDT, CDR2 YNNKEL (reference sequence). The CDR3 has 14 residues. The V and J ends lost 1 base and 4 bases respectively, with 7 bases between them. The CDR3 coding sequence is TGTGCCAGCAGCCAAGGTCGCGGCACCGGGGAGCTGTTTTTT. It yields the protein CASSQGRGTGELFF.

The rearrangement joins TRBV19 to TRBJ2-1; 12 bases fit TRBD2. CDR3 size: 14 residues. V lost 8 bases, J lost 7 bases, and 6 bases stayed unmatched. Per the germline V gene, CDR1 is LNHDA and CDR2 is SQIVND (reference sequence). The CDR3, as DNA: TGTGCCAGTGAGACTAGCGGGAGTCGGAATGAGCAGTTCTTC. Translating gives CASETSGSRNEQFF.

J is TRBJ2-7 and V is TRBV19, with TRBD2 matching over 8 bases. The CDR3 totals 15 residues. With 4 bases clipped from V and 0 bases from J, the junction kept 5 bases outside the gene matches. Per the germline V gene, CDR1 is LNHDA and CDR2 is SQIVND (reference sequence). CDR3 bases: TGTGCCAGTAGTAGAACTAGCGGAATCTCCTACGAGCAGTACTTC. The encoded protein is CASSRTSGISYEQYF.

J is TRBJ2-3 and V is TRBV19, with a tentative D call TRBD1 (7 bases). CDR1 is LNHDA and CDR2 is SQIVND in the germline V gene (reference sequence). Trimming cost V 6 bases and J 2 bases, with 15 bases left between them. The CDR3 consists of 15 residues. The CDR3 is CASSLRGEFTDTQYF. CDR3 nucleotide sequence: TGTGCCAGTAGCCTCAGGGGGGAGTTCACAGATACGCAGTATTTT.

The chain employs TRBV19 and TRBJ1-1, with D perhaps matching TRBD1 (6 bases). Trimming took off 7 bases at V and 4 bases at J, with 10 bases between the two ends. The CDR3 has 12 amino acids. The germline gives CDR1 LNHDA, CDR2 SQIVND (reference sequence). The CDR3 loop is CASMYRATEAFF. CDR3 bases: TGTGCCAGTATGTACAGGGCCACTGAAGCTTTCTTT.

Only one count was recorded for this clone. V and J are TRBV11-3 and TRBJ2-7, with D maybe TRBD2 (5 bases). V lost 1 base and J 2 bases, leaving 9 bases between the germline ends. Germline-derived CDR1 and CDR2 are SGHNT and YENEEA. The length of the CDR3 is 14 residues. The DNA of the CDR3 is TGTGCCAGCAGCTTAGCGGGGTGGGCCTACGAGCAGTACTTC. It yields the protein CASSLAGWAYEQYF.

The V and J genes are TRBV11-1 and TRBJ2-3; D call uncertain. CDR1 and CDR2 (germline): SGHAT, FQDESV (reference sequence). V was trimmed by 2 bases and J by 0 bases, leaving 9 bases between them. The CDR3 consists of 15 residues. The CDR3 DNA sequence: TGTGCCAGCAGCTTACGGGTAGCTAGCACAGATACGCAGTATTTT. It encodes CASSLRVASTDTQYF.

The chain uses TRBV4-2 and TRBJ2-7; 8 bases are shared with TRBD2. Trimming removed 2 bases from V and 2 bases from J; junction bases left unmatched: 5. The CDR3 sequence is 15 residues long. CDR1 is LGHNA and CDR2 is YNFKEQ in the germline V gene. Here the CDR3 reads CASSQTSGATYEQYF. The DNA for the CDR3 is TGTGCCAGCAGCCAAACTAGCGGAGCAACCTACGAGCAGTACTTC.

The chain carries TRBV28 and TRBJ1-4; the match to TRBD1 covers 8 bases. Per the germline V gene, CDR1 is MDHEN and CDR2 is SYDVKM. J lost 6 bases, V lost 4 bases, and 7 bases had no gene match. The CDR3 sequence is 15 residues long. CDR3 sequence reads: CASSSQGAGDEKLFF. The CDR3 DNA is TGTGCCAGCAGTTCCCAGGGGGCCGGGGATGAAAAACTGTTTTTT.